The 17 T cell receptor beta chains below all came from one sample that was sequenced in a study of blood T cells in healthy people across ages. Alongside a J-beta primer mix, a sample-barcoded 5' primer served in a second PCR lasting 7 to 11 cycles. MiXCR, applied by TCRdb to the 5' RACE reads, yields one record per CDR3 protein. Of 1.8 million or so distinct CDR3 sequences listed, about two fifths are singletons. The material sequenced was blood. These receptors were taken from a human donor in good health.

The chain employs TRBV7-3 and TRBJ1-5; a weak D match, TRBD1 (5 bases). CDR1 and CDR2 (germline): SGHTA, FQGTGA. V gave up 0 bases and J gave up 7 bases, with 16 bases separating them. The CDR3 loop spans 16 amino acids. The CDR3 sequence: CASSLTTAGRWQPQHF. The CDR3 coding sequence is TGTGCCAGCAGCTTAACGACCGCAGGGAGGTGGCAGCCCCAGCATTTT.

In its sample, this clonotype was seen a few times. J is TRBJ1-2 and V is TRBV20-1, with a tentative D call TRBD1 (5 bases). The V end lost 0 bases, the J end lost 3 bases, and 14 bases lay between the germline ends. Germline CDR1 reads DFQATT; CDR2 reads SNEGSKA (reference sequence). The CDR3 contains 15 residues. The CDR3 spells CSARDSGTADYGYTF. The CDR3 DNA is TGCAGTGCTAGAGATTCCGGGACGGCGGACTATGGCTACACCTTC.

This clonotype turned up a few times. The chain carries TRBV4-3 and TRBJ2-7; a weak D match, TRBD1 (6 bases). The germline V gene has CDR1 LGHNA and CDR2 YSLEER. This CDR3 region has 15 residues. The ends were cut back, 4 bases at V and 0 bases at J, with 13 bases in the middle. CDR3 region: CASSPEDSFSYEQYF. CDR3 DNA: TGCGCCAGCAGCCCAGAGGACAGCTTCTCCTACGAGCAGTACTTC.

Concerning this clonotype: A clone one base away is much larger, so this may be a read error. V gene TRBV7-3 combines with J gene TRBJ2-3; perhaps TRBD1 as D (6 bases). Trimming cost V 4 bases and J 5 bases, with 16 bases left between them. The CDR3 has 15 residues. CDR1 is SGHTA and CDR2 is FQGTGA in the germline V gene. DNA for the CDR3: TGTGCCAGCAGCTCATATGGGGCAGGGGAAGATACGCAGTATTTT. Amino acids: CASSSYGAGEDTQYF.

The chain combines TRBV9 with TRBJ2-4; D is unresolved. The better agreement between TRBJ2-7 and the DNA end casts doubt on the J call. This CDR3 comprises 15 residues. CDR1 SGDLS and CDR2 YYNGEE come from the germline V gene. The CDR3 nucleotides are TGTGCCAGCAGCGTATCCGTAGAACATCGCCACGAGCAGTACTTC. The encoded protein is CASSVSVEHRHEQYF.

DNA of the CDR3: TGTGCCAGCACCGGGACTAGCGCTCATACGCAGTATTTT. This codes for CASTGTSAHTQYF. The chain links TRBV6-2 or TRBV6-3 to TRBJ2-3; 10 bases map to TRBD2. The CDR3 is 13 amino acids. V gave up 7 bases and J gave up 7 bases; unmatched junction bases: 5. Looked up from germline, CDR1 is MNHEY and CDR2 is SVGEGT.

This sequence joins TRBV12-3 or TRBV12-4 and TRBJ1-5; tentatively, D is TRBD1 (5 bases). The CDR3 contains 13 residues. V lost 3 bases to trimming and J lost 5 bases, with 8 bases between them. In DNA, the CDR3 is TGTGCCAGCAGTTTCGACAGCCATCAGCCCCAGCATTTT. Its translation: CASSFDSHQPQHF.

This rearrangement joins TRBV2 to TRBJ2-7; no clear D. The CDR3 extends over 12 amino acids. The germline gives CDR1 SNHLY, CDR2 FYNNEI. V was shortened by 6 bases and J by 2 bases, with 8 bases between the two germline ends. Here the CDR3 reads CASRPETYEQYF. In DNA form, the CDR3 reads TGTGCCAGCAGACCAGAGACCTACGAGCAGTACTTC.

V usage is TRBV3-1 and J usage is TRBJ2-7; no clear D. Germline-derived CDR1 and CDR2 are LGHDT and YNNKEL (reference sequence). The V end lost 2 bases, the J end lost 3 bases, and 14 bases lay between the germline ends. The CDR3 sequence is 15 residues long. The DNA of the CDR3 is TGTGCCAGCAGCCAAAGGGATAGGGCGAGCTACGAGCAGTACTTC. Its translation: CASSQRDRASYEQYF.

This clonotype occurred a few times. This chain links TRBV5-5 with TRBJ2-7; D remains ambiguous. The V and J ends lost 4 bases and 3 bases respectively, with 14 bases between them. The CDR3 extends over 14 amino acids. Per germline, CDR1 SGHKS and CDR2 YYEKEE (reference sequence). The CDR3 region is CASSAKDPFYEQYF. The CDR3 DNA sequence: TGTGCCAGCAGCGCTAAAGACCCATTCTACGAGCAGTACTTC.

The chain combines TRBV6-1 with TRBJ2-7; D possibly corresponds to TRBD1 (5 bases). Deletions cut 6 bases from V and 1 base from J, with 10 bases between. The CDR3 contains 13 residues. Per germline, CDR1 MNHNS and CDR2 SASEGT. The CDR3 sequence is CASRTPGSYEQYF. In nucleotides, the CDR3 is TGTGCCAGCAGAACGCCAGGGTCCTACGAGCAGTACTTC.

V gene TRBV5-4 combines with J gene TRBJ1-1, with D maybe TRBD1 (5 bases). CDR3 length: 17 amino acids. Trimming pared 4 bases from V and 4 bases from J, leaving 23 bases between. The V gene's germline CDR1 is SGHNT and CDR2 YYREEE (reference sequence). This CDR3 reads CASSHGTVIAIGTEAFF. CDR3 coding DNA: TGTGCCAGCAGCCACGGGACCGTTATTGCTATAGGCACTGAAGCTTTCTTT.

The chain uses TRBV7-2 and TRBJ2-1; the match to TRBD2 covers 9 bases. With V trimmed by 5 bases and J by 3 bases, 8 bases remained unmatched. Germline V lookup: CDR1 SGHTA, CDR2 FQGNSA. This CDR3 spans 16 amino acids. This chain's CDR3 is CASSASGSGGYNEQFF. In nucleotides, the CDR3 is TGTGCCAGCAGCGCCTCCGGTAGCGGGGGCTACAATGAGCAGTTCTTC.

This CDR3 is CASSAAGLYNEQFF. In nucleotides, the CDR3 is TGTGCCAGCAGCGCCGCCGGGCTGTACAATGAGCAGTTCTTC. V is TRBV9 and J is TRBJ2-1; D remains unclear. The CDR3 sequence is 14 residues long. V was pared by 3 bases and J by 4 bases, with 11 bases between. CDR1 SGDLS and CDR2 YYNGEE come from the germline V gene.

The rearrangement uses TRBV5-1 and TRBJ1-6; TRBD1 matches 8 bases. The CDR3 covers 16 residues. V shed 0 bases and J 10 bases; nucleotides not matched to a gene: 9. Germline assignment: CDR1 SGHRS and CDR2 YFSETQ. The CDR3 nucleotides are TGCGCCAGCAGCTTGGACAGGGGGAGTTCGGGGTCACCCCTCCACTTT. This sequence encodes CASSLDRGSSGSPLHF.

A few counts support this clonotype. The chain links TRBV29-1 to TRBJ1-2, with 7 bases matching TRBD1. CDR3 length equals 12 residues. The germline V gene has CDR1 SQVTM and CDR2 ANQGSEA. V trimming: 5 bases; J trimming: 5 bases; junction bases outside the gene matches: 5. The CDR3 DNA is TGCAGCGTTCTCCAGGGGGTATATGGCTACACCTTC. Translating it yields CSVLQGVYGYTF.

This rearrangement joins TRBV6-2 or TRBV6-3 to TRBJ1-2, with D possibly TRBD1 on 5 matching bases. Germline-derived CDR1 and CDR2 are MNHEY and SVGEGT. Trimming cost V 6 bases and J 8 bases, with 19 bases left between them. The CDR3 is 14 amino acids. This CDR3 reads CASSKAGRVGGYTF. The CDR3 nucleotides are TGTGCCAGCAGCAAAGCGGGACGAGTAGGAGGCTACACCTTC.